This TCR beta chain stems from a study of cytotoxic CD8 clonotypes in ibrutinib-treated CLL. This clone has just a few counts. Profiling relied on immunoSEQ multiplex PCR, and the TCRdb table lists in-frame clones only, not all of them. The repertoire holds approximately 50,000 clones, about two thirds seen once, with around 13% in the top ten. The germline V and J ends were trimmed by 3 bases and 2 bases, with 8 bases remaining between them. The CDR3 is made up of 13 amino acids. Per the germline V gene, CDR1 is SGDLS and CDR2 is YYNGEE. This specimen was PBMCs, taken after 12 months of ibrutinib treatment. This sequence originates from a human donor with chronic lymphocytic leukemia. The chain recombines TRBV9 with TRBJ1-1; D is uncertain. The chain's CDR3 is CASSATVNTEAFF. CDR3 DNA: TGTGCCAGCAGCGCCACAGTAAACACTGAAGCTTTCTTT.